This T cell receptor (beta chain) was found in a study of graft-versus-host responses after intestinal transplantation. At the level of the study: All recipients were transplanted with multivisceral, liver-intestinal, or isolated intestinal grafts. Findings of the study overall: GvH clones turned up in recipient marrow; some had shown up first in ileum or blood.

Regarding this clone: As yet, its antigen is unknown.

This CDR3 is built from 13 residues. CDR1 is SNHLY and CDR2 is FYNNEI in the germline V gene. V trimming: 6 bases; J trimming: 11 bases; junction bases outside the gene matches: 10. Once transplant had occurred, bone marrow came from the posterior iliac crest or another site. The protocol was immunoSEQ multiplex PCR, while the TCRdb copy is restricted to in-frame clones and leaves out a portion. Here the sample spans some 70,000 clones, roughly 92% being singletons. This chain joins TRBV2 and TRBJ2-4, with 7 bases fitting TRBD1. Here the sequenced sample was bone marrow, taken approximately 100 weeks after intestinal transplantation. The receptor comes from a human patient who received an intestinal transplant, so some T cells may come from the graft donor. The CDR3 sequence is CASSPTGLGVQYF. In DNA form, the CDR3 reads TGTGCCAGCAGCCCGACAGGGCTCGGCGTTCAGTACTTC.